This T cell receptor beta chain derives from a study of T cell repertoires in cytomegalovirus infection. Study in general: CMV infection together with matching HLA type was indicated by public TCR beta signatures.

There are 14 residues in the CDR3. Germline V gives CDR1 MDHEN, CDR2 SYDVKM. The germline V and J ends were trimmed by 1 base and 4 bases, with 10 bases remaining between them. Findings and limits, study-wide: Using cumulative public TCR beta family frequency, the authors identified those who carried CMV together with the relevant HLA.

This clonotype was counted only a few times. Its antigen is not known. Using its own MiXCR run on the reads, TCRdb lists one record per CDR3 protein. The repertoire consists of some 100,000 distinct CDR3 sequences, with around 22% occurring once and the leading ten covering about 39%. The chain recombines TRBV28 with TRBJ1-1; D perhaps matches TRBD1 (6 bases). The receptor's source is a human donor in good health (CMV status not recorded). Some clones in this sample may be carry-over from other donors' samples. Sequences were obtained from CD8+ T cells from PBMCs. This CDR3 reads CASSLYRVATEAFF. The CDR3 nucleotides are TGTGCCAGCAGTTTATACAGGGTCGCCACTGAAGCTTTCTTT.